The entry that follows covers one T cell receptor beta chain sequence. The CDR3 spans 14 residues. Germline CDR1 reads LNHDA; CDR2 reads SQIVND (reference sequence). Trimming took off 3 bases at V and 0 bases at J, with 8 bases between the two ends. This record comes from a study of technical replicates of blood from a handful of donors. TCRdb's table, derived via immunoSEQ multiplex PCR, lists solely in-frame clones and lacks some. Here the sample spans 75,000 to 100,000 clones, 90% to 95% being singletons. This receptor was identified in a human donor in good health. Sequencing input: T cells isolated from PBMCs. This rearrangement joins TRBV19 to TRBJ1-1; no clear D. The CDR3 DNA is TGTGCCAGTAGTATGGACTTAATGAACACTGAAGCTTTCTTT. Encoded protein: CASSMDLMNTEAFF.